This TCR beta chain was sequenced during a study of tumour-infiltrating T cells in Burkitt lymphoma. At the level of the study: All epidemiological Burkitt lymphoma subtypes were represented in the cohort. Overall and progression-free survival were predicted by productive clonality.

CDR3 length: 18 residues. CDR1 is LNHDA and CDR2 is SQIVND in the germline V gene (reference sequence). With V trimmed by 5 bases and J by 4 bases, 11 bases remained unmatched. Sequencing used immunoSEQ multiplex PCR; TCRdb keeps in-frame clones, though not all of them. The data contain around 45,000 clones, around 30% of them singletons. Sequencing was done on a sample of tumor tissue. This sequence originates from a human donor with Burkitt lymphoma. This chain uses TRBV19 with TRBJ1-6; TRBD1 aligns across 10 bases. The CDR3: CASSGGTGALHYNSPLHF. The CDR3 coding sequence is TGTGCCAGTAGTGGCGGGACAGGGGCCCTACATTATAATTCACCCCTCCACTTT.